This TCR beta chain is drawn from a study of T-cell memory formation after mild COVID-19. Study-level information: TCR clusters were largely donor specific. Study-wide findings and caveats: CD4+ contracting clones lay mainly in CM and EM, CD8+ ones in EMRA. Day 15 to 85 contractors were CD4/CD8 balanced; later expanders leaned CD4+.

TCR alpha and TCR beta cDNA libraries with sample barcodes and UMIs came from 5'RACE using constant-segment primers. TCRdb reprocessed the 5' RACE reads via MiXCR and lists one record per CDR3 protein. The repertoire holds about 360,000 distinct CDR3 sequences, with approximately 15% as singletons. This clonotype has more than one count but fewer than ten. What it recognizes is unknown. The CDR3 is made up of 15 amino acids. Germline lookup yields CDR1 MNHEY and CDR2 SVGAGI. V shed 6 bases, J shed 4 bases, and the junction held 4 bases outside the gene matches. What was sequenced was PBMCs or a T cell subset sorted from them (not recorded which). The sequence was collected from a man younger than 35 who had mild COVID-19 (a few samples of this study predate the infection). Cell type and time point are not known. V is TRBV6-5 and J is TRBJ2-5; 14 bases match TRBD2. In nucleotides, the CDR3 is TGTGCCAGCAGAAGACTAGCGGGGGGGCCAGAGACCCAGTACTTC. This translates into CASRRLAGGPETQYF.